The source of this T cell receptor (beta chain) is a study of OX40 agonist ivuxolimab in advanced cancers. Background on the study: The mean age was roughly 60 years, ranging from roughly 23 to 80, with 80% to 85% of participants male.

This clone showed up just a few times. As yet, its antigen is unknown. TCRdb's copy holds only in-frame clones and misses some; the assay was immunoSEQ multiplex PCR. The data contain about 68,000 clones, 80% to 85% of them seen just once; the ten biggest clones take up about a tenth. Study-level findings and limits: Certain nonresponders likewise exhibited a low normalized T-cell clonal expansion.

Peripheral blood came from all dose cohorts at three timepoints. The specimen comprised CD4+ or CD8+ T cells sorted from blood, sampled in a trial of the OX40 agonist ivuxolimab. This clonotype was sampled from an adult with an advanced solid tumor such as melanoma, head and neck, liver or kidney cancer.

The CDR3 here is CASTASGKGANTGELFF. The CDR3 bases are TGTGCCAGCACGGCTAGCGGGAAAGGGGCGAACACCGGGGAGCTGTTTTTT. The chain links TRBV9 to TRBJ2-2; TRBD2 aligns across 9 bases. CDR1 is SGDLS, CDR2 YYNGEE, per germline. V shed 6 bases and J 0 bases; nucleotides not matched to a gene: 9. This CDR3 region has 17 residues.